Included here is one TCR beta chain sequence, with context. Assay: immunoSEQ multiplex PCR; the TCRdb copy retains only in-frame clones and omits some. This sample has around 40,000 clones, with 90% found just once. Germline CDR1 and CDR2: SNHLY and FYNNEI. The V gene end was trimmed by 2 bases and the J gene end by 5 bases; junction bases not matched to a gene: 19. The CDR3 totals 20 residues. The data derive from a study of T cell changes during pregnancy in multiple sclerosis. This chain connects TRBV2 to TRBJ1-5; TRBD1 matches 9 bases. This receptor was identified in a female donor with multiple sclerosis, enrolled in a pregnancy study. This specimen consisted of CD4+ T cells from peripheral blood mononuclear cells, obtained in the second trimester of pregnancy. In nucleotides, the CDR3 is TGTGCCAGCAGTGAATATGTATGGGACAGGGAAACGGTGGCCTATCAGCCCCAGCATTTT. This sequence encodes CASSEYVWDRETVAYQPQHF.